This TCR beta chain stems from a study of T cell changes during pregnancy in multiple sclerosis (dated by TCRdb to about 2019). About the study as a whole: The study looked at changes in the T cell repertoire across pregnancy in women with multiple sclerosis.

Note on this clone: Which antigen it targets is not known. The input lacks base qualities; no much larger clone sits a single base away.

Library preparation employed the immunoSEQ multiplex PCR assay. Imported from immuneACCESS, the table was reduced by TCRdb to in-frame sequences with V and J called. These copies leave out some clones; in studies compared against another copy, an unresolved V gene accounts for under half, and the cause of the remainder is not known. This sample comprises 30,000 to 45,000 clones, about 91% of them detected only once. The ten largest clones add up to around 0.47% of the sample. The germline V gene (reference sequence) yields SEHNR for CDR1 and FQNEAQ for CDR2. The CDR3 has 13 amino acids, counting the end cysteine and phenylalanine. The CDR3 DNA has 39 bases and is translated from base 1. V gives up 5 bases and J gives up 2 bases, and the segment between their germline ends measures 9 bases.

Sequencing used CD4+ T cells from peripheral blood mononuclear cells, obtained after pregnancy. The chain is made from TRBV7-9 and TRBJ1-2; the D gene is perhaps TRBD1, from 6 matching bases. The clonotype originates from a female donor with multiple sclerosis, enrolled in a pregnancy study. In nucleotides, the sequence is TGTGCCAGCAGCCCGGACAGAAACTATGGCTACACCTTC. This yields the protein CASSPDRNYGYTF.